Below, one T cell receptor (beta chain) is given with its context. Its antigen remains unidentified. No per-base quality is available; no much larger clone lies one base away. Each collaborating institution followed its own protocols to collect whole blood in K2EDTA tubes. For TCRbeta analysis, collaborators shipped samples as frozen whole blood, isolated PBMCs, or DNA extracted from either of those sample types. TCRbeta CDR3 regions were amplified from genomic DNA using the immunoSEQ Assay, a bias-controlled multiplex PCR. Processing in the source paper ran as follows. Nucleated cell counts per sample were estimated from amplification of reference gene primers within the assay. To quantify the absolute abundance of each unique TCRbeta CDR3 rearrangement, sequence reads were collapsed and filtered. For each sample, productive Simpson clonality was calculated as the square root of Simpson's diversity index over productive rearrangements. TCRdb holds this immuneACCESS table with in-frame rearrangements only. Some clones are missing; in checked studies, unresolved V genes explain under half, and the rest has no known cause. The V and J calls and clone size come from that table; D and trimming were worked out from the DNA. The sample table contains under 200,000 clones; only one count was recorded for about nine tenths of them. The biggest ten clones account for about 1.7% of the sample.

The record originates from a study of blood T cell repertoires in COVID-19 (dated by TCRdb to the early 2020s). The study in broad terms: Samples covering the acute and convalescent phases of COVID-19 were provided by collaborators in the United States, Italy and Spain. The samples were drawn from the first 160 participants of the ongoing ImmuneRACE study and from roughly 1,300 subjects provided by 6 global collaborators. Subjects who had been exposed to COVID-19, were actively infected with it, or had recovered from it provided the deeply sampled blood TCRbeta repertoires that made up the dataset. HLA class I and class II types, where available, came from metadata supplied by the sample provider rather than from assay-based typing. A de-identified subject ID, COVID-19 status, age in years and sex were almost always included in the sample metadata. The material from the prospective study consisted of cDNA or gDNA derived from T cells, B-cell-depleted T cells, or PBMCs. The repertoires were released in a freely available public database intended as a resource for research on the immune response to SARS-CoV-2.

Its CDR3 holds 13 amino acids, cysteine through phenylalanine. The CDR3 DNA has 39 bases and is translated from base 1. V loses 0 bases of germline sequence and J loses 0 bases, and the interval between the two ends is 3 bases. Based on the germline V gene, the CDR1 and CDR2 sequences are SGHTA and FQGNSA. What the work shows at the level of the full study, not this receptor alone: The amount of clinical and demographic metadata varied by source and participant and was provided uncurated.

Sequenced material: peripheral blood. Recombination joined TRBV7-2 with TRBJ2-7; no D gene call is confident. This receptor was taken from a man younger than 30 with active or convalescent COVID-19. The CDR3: CASSLAASYEQYF. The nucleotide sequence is TGTGCCAGCAGCTTAGCGGCCTCCTACGAGCAGTACTTC.